The clone carrying this TCR beta chain was detected a few times. This record comes from a study of blood T cell repertoires in COVID-19. Study as a whole: PBMCs, B-cell-depleted T cells, or T cells were the source of the cDNA or gDNA that made up the material.

The study recruited people aged about 18 to 95 years across approximately 23 US areas. Cohorts were based on clinical histories the participants reported. What the recovered Cohort 3 donors had was two negative PCRs, clearance, or symptom resolution. V lost 0 bases, J lost 7 bases, and 18 bases lay in between. CDR3 size: 16 residues. CDR1 and CDR2 from the germline V gene are SGHAT and FQNNGV. The repertoire was sequenced with immunoSEQ multiplex PCR; TCRdb's copy has only in-frame clones and lacks some. The sample lists about 310,000 clones, roughly 86% occurring once. Sequencing was done on a sample of PBMCs or T cells enriched from blood (not recorded which). The J gene is TRBJ1-2, the V gene TRBV11-2; D is perhaps TRBD1 (6 bases). This receptor was identified in a young woman who had recovered from COVID-19. The CDR3 nucleotides are TGTGCCAGCAGCTTAGATTTCGGGGGGCAATCATCTGGCTACACCTTC. Amino acid sequence: CASSLDFGGQSSGYTF.